The TCR beta chain described here comes from a study of CD8+ T cells in alopecia areata. The treatment denotes: oral pan-JAK inhibitor, 5-10 mg twice daily. Extracted RNA was reverse transcribed, and the resulting cDNA served as sequencing template. Assay used: immunoSEQ multiplex PCR; TCRdb lists only in-frame clones, some missing. The sample shows about 110,000 clones, around 83% of them seen only once. Trimming cost V 1 base and J 7 bases; bases outside gene matches: 2. Germline values: CDR1 SGHVS, CDR2 FQNEAQ. The CDR3 extends over 15 amino acids. V is TRBV7-8 and J is TRBJ2-1; 12 positions agree with TRBD2. The source of this sequence is a human donor with alopecia areata. The sample here was CD8+ T cells sorted from blood, taken at week 24, from a patient treated with tofacitinib. CDR3 amino acids: CASSLETSGGNEQFF. CDR3 in DNA: TGTGCCAGCAGCTTAGAAACTAGCGGGGGGAATGAGCAGTTCTTC.